This T cell receptor beta chain was captured by sequencing in a study of sequential checkpoint blockade in melanoma. In the study overall: After both sequences, patients received maintenance nivolumab. DNA from 90 to 100 pretreatment tumor samples underwent TCRβ immunosequencing. More than 20 patients had matched tumor biopsies before treatment and at week 13 after nivolumab or ipilimumab alone.

Sequenced by immunoSEQ multiplex PCR; TCRdb stores in-frame clones only, minus some. Among approximately 4,500 clones, less than 25% were seen once, and the ten largest hold 4%. As for treatment: randomized to nivolumab then ipilimumab (arm A) or the reverse (arm B). DNA-damaging chemotherapy had not been given to any patient beforehand. Deletions cut 0 bases from V and 0 bases from J, with 10 bases between. Germline CDR1 reads SGDLS; CDR2 reads YYNGEE. CDR3 length equals 15 residues. The TCR sequence derives from a human donor with melanoma. The rearrangement joins TRBV9 to TRBJ2-7; D is unclear. This specimen consisted of tumor tissue (inferred from file names), obtained from a patient given nivolumab and ipilimumab in sequence. The CDR3 spells CASSVDNGPSYEQYF. For the CDR3, the DNA is TGTGCCAGCAGCGTAGATAACGGACCCTCCTACGAGCAGTACTTC.